This TCR beta chain was recovered during a study of CD8 T cells in ankylosing spondylitis. Overall study findings and caveats: Certain motif variants had earlier been reported in reactive arthritis synovial fluid and blood. Significant enrichment of disease-linked clones was reportedly seen in matched ankylosing spondylitis synovial fluid. There was a TCR beta motif, made of fewer than 10 highly homologous variants, that appeared characteristic of ankylosing spondylitis blood.

Many counts were recorded for this clonotype. What it binds is unknown. Molecular-barcoded quantitative 5'-RACE produced these TCR beta libraries. TCRdb ran MiXCR on the 5' RACE reads and lists one entry per CDR3 protein. The sample carries around 130,000 distinct CDR3 sequences, more than 6.5% recorded once. The CDR3 length is 15 residues. V gave up 9 bases and J gave up 2 bases; unmatched junction bases: 6. Germline CDR1 is MNHEY and CDR2 is SVGEGT. This chain links TRBV6-2 or TRBV6-3 with TRBJ2-3; TRBD2 aligns across 12 bases. The clonotype comes from a male donor with ankylosing spondylitis or in good health (not recorded which). Sequencing was performed on blood, either unsorted or a sorted T cell fraction (not recorded which). The DNA for the CDR3 is TGTGCCAGTACGACTAGCGGGAGTGCCACAGATACGCAGTATTTT. Protein sequence: CASTTSGSATDTQYF.